Included here is one T cell receptor beta chain sequence, with context. CDR3 length equals 16 residues. Germline CDR1 and CDR2: SGHRS and YFSETQ. V lost 4 bases to trimming and J lost 6 bases, with 17 bases between them. The data were taken from a study of OX40 agonist ivuxolimab in advanced cancers. Data came from immunoSEQ multiplex PCR; TCRdb stores just in-frame clones and leaves some out. The data contain about 100,000 clones, around nine tenths of them seen just once; the ten biggest clones take up around 0.31%. This specimen consisted of CD4+ or CD8+ T cells sorted from blood, obtained in a trial of the OX40 agonist ivuxolimab. The sequence came from an adult with an advanced solid tumor such as melanoma, head and neck, liver or kidney cancer. The V gene is TRBV5-1, the J gene TRBJ1-6, with D possibly being TRBD1 (6 bases). CDR3 protein: CASSPDTGRGNSPLHF. In nucleotides, the CDR3 is TGCGCCAGCAGCCCGGACACAGGGAGGGGTAATTCACCCCTCCACTTT. Using reference TRBV5-1 and TRBJ1-6 for the parts outside the CDR3, the full variable domain is KAGVTQTPRYLIKTRGQQVTLSCSPISGHRSVSWYQQTPGQGLQFLFEYFSETQRNKGNFPGRFSGRQFSNSRSEMNVSTLELGDSALYLCASSPDTGRGNSPLHFGNGTRLTVT.